One sample yielded the 26 T cell receptor beta chains listed below, sequenced in a study of shared clonotypes between healthy human individuals. Method: immunoSEQ multiplex PCR; TCRdb's copy keeps in-frame clones and lacks some. Of hundreds of thousands of clones listed, about 96% are singletons. CD45RO negativity and positive selection for CCR7 defined naive CD8 cells, a population that excluded terminally differentiated effector memory CD45RA+ cells. Sequenced: naive CD8+ T cells sorted from blood. The source of these receptors is a woman aged 30 to 39 in good health.

The CDR3 reads CASSTYRDRDWDTQYF. CDR3 nucleotide sequence: TGTGCCAGCAGTACTTACCGGGACAGGGACTGGGATACGCAGTATTTT. The chain uses TRBV11-2 and TRBJ2-3; TRBD1 matches at 9 bases. CDR3 size: 16 residues. V shed 6 bases and J 6 bases; nucleotides not matched to a gene: 13. The germline V gene has CDR1 SGHAT and CDR2 FQNNGV.

This rearrangement joins TRBV9 to TRBJ2-3; D gene ambiguous. Trimming took 4 bases from V and 5 from J, leaving 5 bases between them. CDR1 SGDLS and CDR2 YYNGEE come from the germline V gene. The CDR3 sequence is 11 residues long. The CDR3 DNA sequence: TGTGCCAGCAGCCTAGGAGATACGCAGTATTTT. This translates into CASSLGDTQYF.

The V and J genes are TRBV13 and TRBJ2-1; tentatively, D is TRBD2 (5 bases). Germline V gene data show CDR1 as PRHDT and CDR2 as FYEKMQ (reference sequence). The CDR3 is 13 amino acids. The ends were cut back, 6 bases at V and 0 bases at J, with 6 bases in the middle. This chain's CDR3 is CASRDYSYNEQFF. The CDR3 bases are TGTGCCAGCAGAGACTACTCCTACAATGAGCAGTTCTTC. The complete variable domain, with remaining parts taken from reference TRBV13 and TRBJ2-1, reads AAGVIQSPRHLIKEKRETATLKCYPIPRHDTVYWYQQGPGQDPQFLISFYEKMQSDKGSIPDRFSAQQFSDYHSELNMSSLELGDSALYFCASRDYSYNEQFFGPGTRLTVL.

This chain links TRBV19 with TRBJ2-7; 8 nucleotides line up with TRBD1. Trimming removed 6 bases from V and 7 bases from J; junction bases left unmatched: 14. Germline lookup yields CDR1 LNHDA and CDR2 SQIVND (reference sequence). The CDR3 sequence is 15 residues long. CDR3: CASSGTGHTPGEQYF. DNA of the CDR3: TGTGCCAGTAGCGGGACAGGCCACACACCGGGGGAGCAGTACTTC.

Only one count was recorded for this clone. The V gene is TRBV4-2, the J gene TRBJ2-7; the match to TRBD2 covers 8 bases. V was clipped by 5 bases and J by 2 bases; unmatched bases: 8. The CDR3 is 15 amino acids. CDR1 is LGHNA, CDR2 YNFKEQ, per germline. The CDR3: CASSLWTSPAYEQYF. The CDR3 DNA is TGTGCCAGCAGCTTGTGGACTAGCCCAGCCTACGAGCAGTACTTC.

The V and J genes are TRBV6-1 and TRBJ2-7; D is possibly TRBD2 (6 bases). The V and J ends lost 4 bases and 0 bases respectively, with 13 bases between them. From germline, CDR1 is MNHNS and CDR2 SASEGT. The CDR3 is 15 amino acids. This chain's CDR3 is CASSVAGYSSYEQYF. The DNA for the CDR3 is TGTGCCAGCAGTGTTGCGGGGTATAGCTCCTACGAGCAGTACTTC.

The rearrangement joins TRBV27 to TRBJ2-4; 7 bases align to TRBD1. J gave up 7 bases and V 0 bases, and 9 bases lay outside the gene matches. The CDR3 consists of 16 residues. Germline CDR1 is MNHEY and CDR2 is SMNVEV (reference sequence). DNA of the CDR3: TGTGCCAGCAGTTTATCGATTGGGACAGTTTCGAACATTCAGTACTTC. Translation: CASSLSIGTVSNIQYF.

The chain uses TRBV7-3 and TRBJ1-3, with 8 bases fitting TRBD1. V lost 3 bases and J lost 2; bases outside the gene matches: 3. Germline CDR1 is SGHTA and CDR2 is FQGTGA. CDR3 length: 15 residues. CDR3 residues: CASSLDRAAGNTIYF. CDR3 DNA sequence: TGTGCCAGCAGCTTGGACAGGGCGGCTGGAAACACCATATATTTT. The full variable domain, completed using reference TRBV7-3 and TRBJ1-3, is GAGVSQTPSNKVTEKGKYVELRCDPISGHTALYWYRQSLGQGPEFLIYFQGTGAADDSGLPNDRFFAVRPEGSVSTLKIQRTERGDSAVYLCASSLDRAAGNTIYFGEGSWLTVV.

The chain is built from TRBV28 and TRBJ2-7; TRBD1 aligns across 7 bases. The CDR3 consists of 12 residues. CDR1 MDHEN and CDR2 SYDVKM come from the germline V gene. V shed 6 bases, J shed 6 bases, and the junction held 5 bases outside the gene matches. CDR3 in DNA: TGTGCCAGCAGCATAACAGGGGTCGAGCAGTACTTC. Protein product: CASSITGVEQYF. Combining the CDR3 with reference TRBV28 and TRBJ2-7 gives the whole variable domain DVKVTQSSRYLVKRTGEKVFLECVQDMDHENMFWYRQDPGLGLRLIYFSYDVKMKEKGDIPEGYSVSREKKERFSLILESASTNQTSMYLCASSITGVEQYFGPGTRLTVT.

The V and J genes are TRBV4-2 and TRBJ2-7; perhaps TRBD2 as D (5 bases). V was shortened by 4 bases and J by 5 bases, with 21 bases between the two germline ends. The CDR3 is 16 residues long. The germline gives CDR1 LGHNA, CDR2 YNFKEQ. CDR3 region: CASSPLLGRRFDEQYF. The CDR3 DNA sequence: TGTGCCAGCAGCCCGCTTTTGGGGAGAAGGTTCGACGAGCAGTACTTC.

The chain links TRBV11-2 to TRBJ2-3; D remains ambiguous. V lost 5 bases and J lost 4, with 7 bases in between. The CDR3 is 12 residues long. The germline CDR1 and CDR2 sequences are SGHAT and FQNNGV. CDR3 sequence reads: CASSAGSDTQYF. Here the CDR3 DNA reads TGTGCCAGCAGCGCTGGATCAGATACGCAGTATTTT.

The J gene is TRBJ2-5, the V gene TRBV19; either TRBD1 or TRBD2 may fit D (5 bases each). This CDR3 spans 17 amino acids. CDR1 and CDR2 (germline): LNHDA, SQIVND (reference sequence). Deletions cut 2 bases from V and 1 base from J, with 17 bases between. The CDR3 is CASSIMYRGLAQETQYF. For the CDR3, the DNA is TGTGCCAGTAGTATAATGTATCGGGGCCTGGCCCAAGAGACCCAGTACTTC.

The chain uses TRBV28 and TRBJ2-1, with 9 bases aligning to TRBD2. After removal of 4 bases from V and 2 bases from J, the junction contained 6 bases not matched to a gene. The CDR3 runs 16 residues. From germline, CDR1 is MDHEN and CDR2 SYDVKM. CDR3 protein: CASSSQREEAYNEQFF. CDR3 bases: TGTGCCAGCAGTTCCCAGCGGGAGGAGGCCTACAATGAGCAGTTCTTC.

This chain joins TRBV7-9 and TRBJ2-3, with D perhaps matching TRBD1 or TRBD2 (5 bases each). Germline assignment: CDR1 SEHNR and CDR2 FQNEAQ (reference sequence). The CDR3 length is 15 residues. V was cut by 3 bases and J by 4 bases, with 14 bases left in between. The CDR3 DNA is TGTGCCAGCAGCTTGGGGGATCCTCGGGCAGATACGCAGTATTTT. Residues: CASSLGDPRADTQYF.

This clone was recorded once. The chain combines TRBV7-9 with TRBJ2-1; D call uncertain. CDR1 and CDR2 from the germline V gene are SEHNR and FQNEAQ (reference sequence). V was shortened by 4 bases and J by 8 bases, with 18 bases between the two germline ends. This CDR3 spans 15 amino acids. The CDR3 DNA is TGTGCCAGCAGCTCTCCGGTGGGTGTCCTCGATGAGCAGTTCTTC. It translates to CASSSPVGVLDEQFF.

CDR3 sequence: CASSLGTEPFF. In nucleotides, the CDR3 is TGTGCCAGCAGCCTAGGGACAGAGCCTTTCTTT. The genes are TRBV7-9 and TRBJ1-1, with 7 bases lining up with TRBD1. V lost 5 bases, J lost 12 bases, and 6 bases stayed unmatched. CDR1 is SEHNR and CDR2 is FQNEAQ in the germline V gene (reference sequence). There are 11 residues in the CDR3.

The V gene is TRBV10-2, the J gene TRBJ2-4, with D possibly matching TRBD1 (6 bases). Germline loops: CDR1 WSHSY, CDR2 SAAADI. There are 16 residues in the CDR3. V was clipped by 0 bases and J by 2 bases, with 11 bases between them. CDR3 DNA: TGCGCCAGCAGTGAGTCACAGGGCGAACCCAAAAACATTCAGTACTTC. Translation gives CASSESQGEPKNIQYF.

Concerning this clone itself: The sample contains more than one DNA sequence encoding this CDR3. The chain uses TRBV5-4 and TRBJ2-5; D may be TRBD2 (6 bases). Trimming removed 0 bases from V and 5 bases from J, with 8 bases in between. Germline CDR1 and CDR2: SGHNT and YYREEE (reference sequence). The CDR3 is made up of 13 amino acids. Here the CDR3 DNA reads TGTGCCAGCAGCTTGGAGGCGGGGGAGACCCAGTACTTC. It specifies CASSLEAGETQYF.

CDR3 loop: CASSLGGEGQGHNEQFF. The CDR3 DNA reads as TGTGCCAGCAGCTTAGGGGGGGAAGGACAGGGCCACAATGAGCAGTTCTTC. The J gene is TRBJ2-1, the V gene TRBV7-9, with 8 bases aligning to TRBD1. The CDR3 runs 17 residues. Germline CDR1 reads SEHNR; CDR2 reads FQNEAQ (reference sequence). J was trimmed by 5 bases and V by 1 base; bases with no gene match: 10. The full variable domain, completed using reference TRBV7-9 and TRBJ2-1, is DTGVSQNPRHKITKRGQNVTFRCDPISEHNRLYWYRQTLGQGPEFLTYFQNEAQLEKSRLLSDRFSAERPKGSFSTLEIQRTEQGDSAMYLCASSLGGEGQGHNEQFFGPGTRLTVL.

This rearrangement joins TRBV28 to TRBJ2-7; D ambiguous. The CDR3 sequence is 11 residues long. The V and J ends lost 7 bases and 3 bases respectively, with 7 bases between them. Germline CDR1 and CDR2: MDHEN and SYDVKM. This chain's CDR3 is CASKGFYEQYF. The CDR3 DNA is TGTGCCAGCAAGGGCTTCTACGAGCAGTACTTC.

The chain employs TRBV5-4 and TRBJ2-3; 9 bases map to TRBD2. The CDR3 totals 18 residues. V dropped 3 bases and J dropped 0; count of bases not matched to a gene: 11. The germline V gene has CDR1 SGHNT and CDR2 YYREEE (reference sequence). The CDR3 bases are TGTGCCAGCAGCTCCCCGGCGGCTAGCGGGACGAGCACAGATACGCAGTATTTT. Translation gives CASSSPAASGTSTDTQYF. The full variable domain, its missing parts supplied by reference TRBV5-4 and TRBJ2-3, is ETGVTQSPTHLIKTRGQQVTLRCSSQSGHNTVSWYQQALGQGPQFIFQYYREEENGRGNFPPRFSGLQFPNYSSELNVNALELDDSALYLCASSSPAASGTSTDTQYFGPGTRLTVL.

V is TRBV13 and J is TRBJ2-5, with TRBD2 as a possible D gene (5 bases). V was shortened by 2 bases and J by 5 bases, with 12 bases between the two germline ends. CDR3 length: 14 amino acids. CDR1 and CDR2 from the germline V gene are PRHDT and FYEKMQ (reference sequence). The CDR3 region has the DNA TGTGCCAGCAGCTTAAGAGGGTTCGGTGAGACCCAGTACTTC. Residues: CASSLRGFGETQYF.

J is TRBJ2-7 and V is TRBV5-1; 8 bases map to TRBD1. The CDR3 runs to 17 residues. The V segment lost 1 base and the J segment 1 base; nucleotides outside the gene matches: 10. Germline CDR1 and CDR2: SGHRS and YFSETQ. In DNA, the CDR3 is TGCGCCAGCAGCTTGAAGCCACAGGGGGAGCGGTCCTACGAGCAGTACTTC. It specifies CASSLKPQGERSYEQYF. Full variable domain (remainder filled in from reference TRBV5-1 and TRBJ2-7): KAGVTQTPRYLIKTRGQQVTLSCSPISGHRSVSWYQQTPGQGLQFLFEYFSETQRNKGNFPGRFSGRQFSNSRSEMNVSTLELGDSALYLCASSLKPQGERSYEQYFGPGTRLTVT.

V is TRBV13 and J is TRBJ2-5; tentative D call: TRBD1 (5 bases). Germline assignment: CDR1 PRHDT and CDR2 FYEKMQ (reference sequence). The CDR3 has 15 amino acids. V dropped 5 bases and J dropped 2 bases, with 15 bases sitting between them. This chain's CDR3 is CASSPEQGSQETQYF. Written as DNA, the CDR3 is TGTGCCAGCAGCCCGGAGCAGGGATCGCAAGAGACCCAGTACTTC.

V gene TRBV27 combines with J gene TRBJ2-7; tentatively, D is TRBD1 (5 bases). This CDR3 is 11 amino acids long. V dropped 6 bases and J dropped 6 bases, with 9 bases sitting between them. CDR1 and CDR2 from the germline V gene are MNHEY and SMNVEV (reference sequence). CDR3 sequence: CASSVRGEQYF. The CDR3 coding sequence is TGTGCCAGCAGCGTTAGGGGCGAGCAGTACTTC.

CDR3 sequence (DNA): TGTGCCAGCAGCGTAGCTCAGGGGGTGAACACTGAAGCTTTCTTT. This translates into CASSVAQGVNTEAFF. The chain couples TRBV9 to TRBJ1-1; 7 bases match TRBD1. Germline V CDR1 and CDR2: SGDLS, YYNGEE. The CDR3 consists of 15 residues. V lost 0 bases to trimming and J lost 0 bases; unmatched junction nucleotides: 2.